The rows below give T cell receptor beta chains drawn from one sample of a study of blood T cell repertoires in COVID-19. The protocol was immunoSEQ multiplex PCR, while the TCRdb copy is restricted to in-frame clones and leaves out a portion. The sample yields 200,000 to 300,000 clones, 75% to 85% seen once. Sample: peripheral blood. Source of these receptors: a human donor in a cohort sampled during active COVID-19. CDR3s include the opening cysteine and the closing phenylalanine or tryptophan.

TRBJ2-1,TRBV7-8,CASSFSGLYNEQFF
TRBJ1-5,TRBV12-3/TRBV12-4,CASSYPPNQPQHF
TRBJ2-2,TRBV2,CASILDRAGGELFF
TRBJ2-3,TRBV11-2,CASSLGTSGNTQYF
TRBJ2-1,TRBV27,CASSTNGLVGGEQFF
TRBJ2-3,TRBV30,CAWRGDFGTDTQYF
TRBJ1-6,TRBV28,CASSLERGSYSPLHF
TRBJ2-1,TRBV10-3,CAISERTGPFAFF
TRBJ1-5,TRBV3-1/TRBV3-2,CASSQSRNQPQHF
TRBJ2-7,TRBV14,CASSQTGTSGFKQYF
TRBJ2-3,TRBV7-2,CASSRADTQYF
TRBJ2-7,TRBV27,CASSLYLTGTGPYEQYF
TRBJ2-5,TRBV14,CASSQGSFRQLAGGGETQYF
TRBJ1-2,TRBV20-1,CSASGDRGYGYTF
TRBJ2-2,TRBV7-6,CASSPGDRAGTGELFF
TRBJ1-2,TRBV18,CASSIGDSNYGYTF
TRBJ2-7,TRBV4-1,CASSQDGTGSEQYF
TRBJ2-3,TRBV28,CASNPGGLATDTQYF
TRBJ2-3,TRBV2,CASRDGLAVFTDTQYF
TRBJ1-6,TRBV10-3,CAISESPGSSYNSPLHF
TRBJ1-1,TRBV6-5,CASSYAQGVTEAFF
TRBJ2-5,TRBV10-3,CAISDSTTGRAETQYF
TRBJ2-3,TRBV7-9,CASSQAGPTDTQYF
TRBJ2-7,TRBV25-1,CASSSGTIAYEQYF
TRBJ2-7,TRBV10-2,CASRPGLAGGPYEQYF
TRBJ1-4,TRBV7-6,CASTSGQGALNEKLFF
TRBJ2-7,TRBV10-1,CASSDNRDYEQYF
TRBJ2-1,TRBV29-1,CSAYLADSYNEQFF
TRBJ2-7,TRBV10-2,CASTGTSGGYEQYF
TRBJ2-1,TRBV6-6,CASHTRDEQFF
TRBJ2-3,TRBV27,CASTQNPDRGGNTGRIDTQYF
TRBJ1-2,TRBV3-1/TRBV3-2,CASRRTGSNYGYTF
TRBJ1-6,TRBV10-2,CASSEIGGRDSPLHF
TRBJ1-6,TRBV28,CASSPRQGYSPLHF
TRBJ2-2,TRBV18,CASSPSKLNAGSGELFF
TRBJ1-1,TRBV18,CASSRGQMNTEAFF
TRBJ1-2,TRBV6-5,CASRPQGPSGYTF
TRBJ1-6,TRBV7-9,CAIEQGVNSPLHF
TRBJ1-6,TRBV27,CASGGGTAFGDSPLHF
TRBJ1-6,TRBV27,CASSLRGGSSYNSPLHF
TRBJ1-1,TRBV27,CASRPRQLPGTEAFF
TRBJ2-7,TRBV10-1,CASSEGTGGPYEQYF
TRBJ1-1,TRBV5-1,CASSLEQGWTEAFF
TRBJ1-2,TRBV9,CASSPRITWDREGDGYTF
TRBJ2-3,TRBV6-6,CASSQRGTQYF
TRBJ1-6,TRBV12-3/TRBV12-4,CASRRDRSPSLHF
TRBJ2-1,TRBV15,CATSRDLHYNEQFF
TRBJ2-4,TRBV6-5,CASSYDSATKNIQYF
TRBJ1-4,TRBV7-2,CASSGNQKLFF
TRBJ2-7,TRBV11-2,CASSSSTGAYEQYF
TRBJ2-7,TRBV5-6,CASSLVRGSYEQYF
TRBJ2-7,TRBV5-1,CASSLYWDSTLWYF
TRBJ2-1,TRBV6-4,CASSERLAGHNEQFF
TRBJ2-1,TRBV4-2,CASSPGLAGGYYNEQFF
TRBJ1-3,TRBV18,CASSPPGASSGNTIYF